One sample yielded the 32 T cell receptor beta chains listed below, sequenced in a study of Ad26.COV2.S vaccination and SARS-CoV-2 variants. Treatment specified: some 19 received Ad26.COV2.S at low or high dose, single or two shots; about five received placebo; per-sample allocation not given. Day 63 following the first vaccine or placebo injection was when the samples were taken. Assay used: immunoSEQ multiplex PCR; TCRdb lists only in-frame clones, some missing. The sample holds around 300,000 clones, more than 85% seen once. This specimen was peripheral blood, taken in a trial of Ad26.COV2.S vaccine versus placebo. These receptors were taken from a person aged 18-60 years who received the Ad26.COV2.S COVID-19 vaccine or a placebo.

The chain combines TRBV10-3 with TRBJ1-2; D is possibly TRBD1 (6 bases). The CDR3 is 14 amino acids. Trimming shortened V by 6 bases and J by 8 bases, and 19 bases separated the two germline ends. In germline, CDR1 is ENHRY, CDR2 SYGVKD. The CDR3 sequence: CAISPGGPQRGYTF. The CDR3 nucleotides are TGTGCCATCAGCCCCGGGGGGCCCCAGCGGGGCTACACCTTC.

This clone was picked up one time. V usage is TRBV6-6 and J usage is TRBJ1-3, with 7 bases matching TRBD1. Germline V gives CDR1 MNHNY, CDR2 SVGAGI (reference sequence). V gave up 2 bases and J gave up 1 base; unmatched junction bases: 5. The CDR3 loop spans 16 amino acids. CDR3 nucleotides: TGTGCCAGCAGTTACGGGTCAGGGGGTTCTGGAAACACCATATATTTT. It is translated as CASSYGSGGSGNTIYF.

V and J are TRBV7-2 and TRBJ2-5, with 8 bases that match TRBD1. Germline CDR1 SGHTA, CDR2 FQGNSA. The CDR3 has 14 amino acids. J gave up 7 bases and V 1 base, and 5 bases lay outside the gene matches. CDR3 sequence: CASSLVGTGGTQYF. In DNA form, the CDR3 reads TGTGCCAGCAGCTTAGTCGGCACAGGGGGGACCCAGTACTTC.

The chain recombines TRBV7-2 with TRBJ2-1; possibly TRBD2 for D (6 bases). Trimming removed 1 base at V and 7 bases at J, with 14 bases between. CDR1 is SGHTA, CDR2 FQGNSA, per germline. There are 15 residues in the CDR3. Here the CDR3 DNA reads TGTGCCAGCAGCTTAGTAGGAGGGAGAAAAAATGAGCAGTTCTTC. Translation gives CASSLVGGRKNEQFF. The variable domain in full, with the rest retrieved from reference TRBV7-2 and TRBJ2-1, is GAGVSQSPSNKVTEKGKDVELRCDPISGHTALYWYRQSLGQGLEFLIYFQGNSAPDKSGLPSDRFSAERTGGSVSTLTIQRTQQEDSAVYLCASSLVGGRKNEQFFGPGTRLTVL.

This chain uses TRBV19 with TRBJ2-7; D is perhaps TRBD1 (5 bases). Trimming stripped 6 bases from V and 9 bases from J, with 15 bases between. The CDR3 totals 12 residues. Germline V gives CDR1 LNHDA, CDR2 SQIVND (reference sequence). Written as DNA, the CDR3 is TGTGCCAGTAGCAGCAGGGATAGGGGGCAGTACTTC. Residues: CASSSRDRGQYF.

V is TRBV7-9 and J is TRBJ2-7; perhaps D is TRBD1 or TRBD2 (5 bases each). The CDR3 has 16 amino acids. Deletions cut 1 base from V and 2 bases from J, with 15 bases between. Germline V gene sequence: CDR1 SEHNR, CDR2 FQNEAQ (reference sequence). The CDR3 DNA reads TGTGCCAGCAGCTTAGGGGCCCCGGGACCAGCCTACGAGCAGTACTTC. Residues: CASSLGAPGPAYEQYF.

Turning to this clone: Additional DNA sequences in this sample encode the identical CDR3. The chain joins TRBV12-3 or TRBV12-4 to TRBJ2-3; D is unresolved. Between the trimmed V and J ends, which lost 6 bases and 4 bases, there was a span of 5 bases. The CDR3 is 11 amino acids. The CDR3 DNA is TGTGCCAGCAGCCTGGCAGATACGCAGTATTTT. Translating gives CASSLADTQYF.

This chain uses TRBV3-1 (or the pseudogene TRBV3-2) with TRBJ2-3, with 10 bases identical to TRBD1. Germline V gene lookup returns CDR1 LGHDT and CDR2 YNNKEL (reference sequence). V was pared by 2 bases and J by 1 base, with 3 bases of the junction left unmatched. This CDR3 comprises 16 residues. CDR3 DNA sequence: TGTGCCAGCAGCCAATACGGGACAGGGGGCACAGATACGCAGTATTTT. This encodes CASSQYGTGGTDTQYF.

The chain has TRBV7-8 and TRBJ1-5; the D is unclear. The V end was cut by 1 base, the J end by 3 bases, with 7 bases between. This CDR3 is built from 14 residues. CDR1 SGHVS and CDR2 FQNEAQ come from the germline V gene. This chain's CDR3 is CASSLVATNQPQHF. CDR3 nucleotides: TGTGCCAGCAGCTTAGTGGCAACCAATCAGCCCCAGCATTTT.

V and J are TRBV7-3 and TRBJ2-5, with TRBD2 identical over 8 bases. V was clipped by 2 bases and J by 4 bases; unmatched bases: 12. Germline V gene data show CDR1 as SGHTA and CDR2 as FQGTGA. The CDR3 covers 17 residues. The CDR3 sequence: CASSLGRRKRGIETQYF. The CDR3 coding sequence is TGTGCCAGCAGCTTAGGGCGTCGGAAGCGGGGGATAGAGACCCAGTACTTC.

The V and J genes are TRBV29-1 and TRBJ2-1; no clear D. Trimming cost V 2 bases and J 4 bases, with 12 bases left between them. In germline, CDR1 is SQVTM, CDR2 ANQGSEA. The CDR3 runs to 14 residues. In nucleotides, the CDR3 is TGCAGCGTTGAATTTGACCCGCGGTACAATGAGCAGTTCTTC. As protein: CSVEFDPRYNEQFF.

This sequence joins TRBV7-2 and TRBJ2-3; D call uncertain. The ends were cut back, 1 base at V and 0 bases at J, with 8 bases in the middle. Per germline, CDR1 SGHTA and CDR2 FQGNSA. The CDR3 extends over 15 amino acids. In DNA, the CDR3 is TGTGCCAGCAGCTTAGTGCTGGCAAGCACAGATACGCAGTATTTT. This translates into CASSLVLASTDTQYF.

CDR3 in amino acids: CASRDTGIGGTEAFF. The DNA for the CDR3 is TGCGCCAGCAGGGATACAGGCATCGGGGGCACTGAAGCTTTCTTT. The chain carries TRBV5-1 and TRBJ1-1; tentative D call: TRBD1 (5 bases). Germline CDR1 and CDR2: SGHRS and YFSETQ. Trimming removed 5 bases from V and 4 bases from J, with 18 bases in between. This CDR3 spans 15 amino acids. The full variable domain, with the rest looked up from reference TRBV5-1 and TRBJ1-1, is KAGVTQTPRYLIKTRGQQVTLSCSPISGHRSVSWYQQTPGQGLQFLFEYFSETQRNKGNFPGRFSGRQFSNSRSEMNVSTLELGDSALYLCASRDTGIGGTEAFFGQGTRLTVV.

The J gene is TRBJ1-3, the V gene TRBV6-5, with 11 bases fitting TRBD1. The germline gives CDR1 MNHEY, CDR2 SVGAGI. Trimming at V came to 6 bases and at J to 3 bases, leaving 7 bases not matched to a gene. The length of the CDR3 is 16 residues. The CDR3 loop is CASSYRTGGGGNTIYF. The CDR3 bases are TGTGCCAGCAGCTACAGGACAGGGGGCGGTGGAAACACCATATATTTT.

This clone came up a few times. The chain combines TRBV6-1 with TRBJ1-2; a weak D match, TRBD1 (5 bases). CDR3 length: 14 residues. Trimming left V 1 base short and J 8 bases short, with 14 bases between. CDR1 is MNHNS and CDR2 is SASEGT in the germline V gene. CDR3 sequence (DNA): TGTGCCAGCAGTGAAGAAGGAGGGGTGAGGGGCTACACCTTC. It encodes CASSEEGGVRGYTF.

The chain combines TRBV15 with TRBJ2-1, with D possibly matching TRBD1 (5 bases). Germline CDR1 LNHNV, CDR2 YYDKDF (reference sequence). The CDR3 spans 16 residues. V lost 1 base to trimming and J lost 0 bases, with 10 bases between them. CDR3: CATSRGTSSSYNEQFF. The CDR3 DNA follows: TGTGCCACCAGCAGAGGGACATCGAGCTCCTACAATGAGCAGTTCTTC.

This chain links TRBV7-2 with TRBJ2-3; 9 bases align to TRBD2. Unmatched junction bases numbered 11, after V lost 2 bases and J lost 2 bases. Germline V gene data show CDR1 as SGHTA and CDR2 as FQGNSA. CDR3 length equals 18 residues. The CDR3: CASSLLRASGTNTDTQYF. CDR3 sequence (DNA): TGTGCCAGCAGCTTACTTCGGGCTAGCGGGACTAACACAGATACGCAGTATTTT.

The chain employs TRBV3-1 (or the pseudogene TRBV3-2) and TRBJ2-7, with 9 bases matching TRBD1. The CDR3 spans 15 residues. The germline gives CDR1 LGHDT, CDR2 YNNKEL (reference sequence). The V gene end was trimmed by 1 base and the J gene end by 2 bases; junction bases not matched to a gene: 3. Written as DNA, the CDR3 is TGTGCCAGCAGCCAAGGGGACAGGGCCACCTACGAGCAGTACTTC. It translates to CASSQGDRATYEQYF.

This chain uses TRBV6-6 with TRBJ2-6; no definite D call. Germline V gene lookup returns CDR1 MNHNY and CDR2 SVGAGI (reference sequence). This CDR3 region has 12 residues. Trimming took 6 bases from V and 4 from J, leaving 4 bases between them. The CDR3 loop reads CASRGGANVLTF. The CDR3 coding sequence is TGTGCCAGCAGGGGGGGGGCCAACGTCCTGACTTTC.

The chain has TRBV7-9 and TRBJ2-1; D is undetermined. The V end was cut by 1 base, the J end by 2 bases, with 21 bases between. Germline V lookup: CDR1 SEHNR, CDR2 FQNEAQ (reference sequence). The CDR3 totals 19 residues. CDR3 residues: CASSLGRSLGAITYNEQFF. In DNA form, the CDR3 reads TGTGCCAGCAGCTTAGGCAGGTCTCTTGGAGCGATAACCTACAATGAGCAGTTCTTC.

The rearrangement uses TRBV29-1 and TRBJ2-3; TRBD1 might be the D (6 bases). Germline CDR1 is SQVTM and CDR2 is ANQGSEA. The CDR3 is 14 residues long. V dropped 4 bases and J dropped 2 bases, with 13 bases sitting between them. The CDR3 region is CSVVHRETTDTQYF. The CDR3 nucleotides read TGCAGCGTTGTCCACAGGGAGACCACAGATACGCAGTATTTT.

The CDR3 reads CASKGQPASYEQYF. The CDR3 nucleotides read TGTGCCAGCAAAGGACAGCCCGCCTCCTACGAGCAGTACTTC. V and J are TRBV28 and TRBJ2-7, with TRBD1 as a possible D gene (6 bases). V was cut by 7 bases and J by 0 bases, with 13 bases left in between. CDR1 is MDHEN, CDR2 SYDVKM, per germline. The CDR3 sequence is 14 residues long.

The chain links TRBV7-8 to TRBJ1-4; D remains unclear. This CDR3 is built from 14 residues. Trimming stripped 5 bases from V and 0 bases from J, with 7 bases between. The germline CDR1 and CDR2 sequences are SGHVS and FQNEAQ. Here the CDR3 DNA reads TGTGCCAGCAGCATAATTGCAACTAATGAAAAACTGTTTTTT. Amino acids: CASSIIATNEKLFF.

This clone was seen just once. The genes are TRBV5-6 and TRBJ2-3; 9 bases agree with TRBD2. The CDR3 totals 16 residues. Germline CDR1 is SGHDT and CDR2 is YYEEEE. J was trimmed by 4 bases and V by 0 bases; bases with no gene match: 6. CDR3: CASSLGLAGLADTQYF. The DNA of the CDR3 is TGTGCCAGCAGCTTGGGCCTAGCGGGGTTGGCAGATACGCAGTATTTT.

The rearrangement joins TRBV19 to TRBJ1-4; possibly TRBD1 for D (6 bases). CDR3 length: 15 residues. The V and J ends lost 5 bases and 0 bases respectively, with 10 bases between them. Germline loops: CDR1 LNHDA, CDR2 SQIVND (reference sequence). The CDR3 sequence is CASSASGATNEKLFF. The DNA for the CDR3 is TGTGCCAGTAGTGCATCAGGGGCAACTAATGAAAAACTGTTTTTT. Using reference TRBV19 and TRBJ1-4 for the parts outside the CDR3, the full variable domain is DGGITQSPKYLFRKEGQNVTLSCEQNLNHDAMYWYRQDPGQGLRLIYYSQIVNDFQKGDIAEGYSVSREKKESFPLTVTSAQKNPTAFYLCASSASGATNEKLFFGSGTQLSVL.

CDR3: CASSPPGGVGAFF. Written as DNA, the CDR3 is TGTGCCAGCAGCCCACCGGGGGGGGTCGGAGCTTTCTTT. This chain joins TRBV7-9 and TRBJ1-1, with D possibly TRBD1 on 5 matching bases. V was cut by 5 bases and J by 10 bases, with 17 bases left in between. The V gene's germline CDR1 is SEHNR and CDR2 FQNEAQ (reference sequence). The CDR3 consists of 13 residues.

The chain joins TRBV19 to TRBJ2-7; D ambiguous. This CDR3 spans 12 amino acids. V was pared by 6 bases and J by 3 bases, with 9 bases between. Germline CDR1 and CDR2: LNHDA and SQIVND (reference sequence). The CDR3 nucleotides are TGTGCCAGTAGGGGGTTAGGCTACGAGCAGTACTTC. Translation gives CASRGLGYEQYF. The variable domain in full, with the rest retrieved from reference TRBV19 and TRBJ2-7, is DGGITQSPKYLFRKEGQNVTLSCEQNLNHDAMYWYRQDPGQGLRLIYYSQIVNDFQKGDIAEGYSVSREKKESFPLTVTSAQKNPTAFYLCASRGLGYEQYFGPGTRLTVT.

This sequence joins TRBV24-1 and TRBJ2-3; D is unclear. From germline, CDR1 is KGHDR and CDR2 SFDVKD. The CDR3 is 15 residues long. V was trimmed by 4 bases and J by 0 bases, leaving 10 bases between them. The CDR3 sequence: CATSEGSSSTDTQYF. The CDR3, as DNA: TGTGCCACCAGTGAGGGCAGTTCTAGCACAGATACGCAGTATTTT.

The chain couples TRBV9 to TRBJ2-7; D may match TRBD1 or TRBD2 (5 bases each). This CDR3 is 15 amino acids long. The germline CDR1 and CDR2 sequences are SGDLS and YYNGEE. Trimming took off 4 bases at V and 4 bases at J, with 18 bases between the two ends. The CDR3 spells CASSTGTAERYEQYF. The CDR3 nucleotides are TGTGCCAGCAGCACCGGGACGGCGGAGAGATACGAGCAGTACTTC.

The chain joins TRBV13 to TRBJ1-4, with TRBD1 matching over 9 bases. The V and J ends lost 3 bases and 3 bases, in that order; junction bases with no gene match: 8. The CDR3 sequence is 17 residues long. The germline V gene has CDR1 PRHDT and CDR2 FYEKMQ (reference sequence). The chain's CDR3 is CASSFQYTGGANEKLFF. The CDR3 nucleotides read TGTGCCAGCAGCTTCCAATATACAGGGGGCGCTAATGAAAAACTGTTTTTT.

The count of this clone is one. This chain uses TRBV30 with TRBJ2-7, with D uncertain. Deletions cut 3 bases from V and 7 bases from J, with 25 bases between. Germline V CDR1 and CDR2: GTSNPN, SVGIG (reference sequence). The CDR3 is 16 amino acids. CDR3 sequence reads: CAWSPHTSGGFWEQYF. For the CDR3, the DNA is TGTGCCTGGAGCCCCCACACCTCCGGTGGGTTTTGGGAGCAGTACTTC.

The J gene is TRBJ1-5, the V gene TRBV2; TRBD1 matches 7 bases. The CDR3 totals 15 residues. In germline, CDR1 is SNHLY, CDR2 FYNNEI. With V trimmed by 7 bases and J by 4 bases, 10 bases remained unmatched. CDR3 sequence: CASNPTTGNNQPQHF. The CDR3 DNA reads as TGTGCCAGCAACCCCACGACAGGGAATAATCAGCCCCAGCATTTT.